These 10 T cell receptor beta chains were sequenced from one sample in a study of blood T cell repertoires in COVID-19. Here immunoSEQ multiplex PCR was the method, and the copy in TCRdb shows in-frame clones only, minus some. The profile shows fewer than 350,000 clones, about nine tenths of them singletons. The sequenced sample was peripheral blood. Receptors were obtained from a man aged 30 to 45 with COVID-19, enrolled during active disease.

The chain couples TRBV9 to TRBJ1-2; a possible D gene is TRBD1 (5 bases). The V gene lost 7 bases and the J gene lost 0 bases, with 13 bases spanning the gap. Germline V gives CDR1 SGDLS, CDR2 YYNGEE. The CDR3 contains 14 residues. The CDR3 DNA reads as TGTGCCAGCTCACCCCCGACAGCTAACTATGGCTACACCTTC. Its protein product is CASSPPTANYGYTF.

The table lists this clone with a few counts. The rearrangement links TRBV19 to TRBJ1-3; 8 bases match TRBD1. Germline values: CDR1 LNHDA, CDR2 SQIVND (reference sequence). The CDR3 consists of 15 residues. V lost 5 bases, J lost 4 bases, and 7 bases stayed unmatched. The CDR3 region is CASSPSTGAGNTIYF. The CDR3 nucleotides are TGTGCCAGTAGTCCCTCGACAGGGGCGGGAAACACCATATATTTT.

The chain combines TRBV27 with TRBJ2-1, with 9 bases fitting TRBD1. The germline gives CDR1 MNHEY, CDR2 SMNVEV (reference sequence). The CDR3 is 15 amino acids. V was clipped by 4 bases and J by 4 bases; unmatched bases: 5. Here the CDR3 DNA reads TGTGCCAGCAGTTCCGGACAGGGGTTTTACAATGAGCAGTTCTTC. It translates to CASSSGQGFYNEQFF.

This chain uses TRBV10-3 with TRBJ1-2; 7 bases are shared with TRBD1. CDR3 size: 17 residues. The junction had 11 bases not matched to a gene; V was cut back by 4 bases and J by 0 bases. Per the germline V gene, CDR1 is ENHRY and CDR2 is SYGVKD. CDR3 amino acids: CAISGGGALRANYGYTF. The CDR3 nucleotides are TGTGCCATCAGTGGAGGGGGCGCCTTGAGGGCTAACTATGGCTACACCTTC.

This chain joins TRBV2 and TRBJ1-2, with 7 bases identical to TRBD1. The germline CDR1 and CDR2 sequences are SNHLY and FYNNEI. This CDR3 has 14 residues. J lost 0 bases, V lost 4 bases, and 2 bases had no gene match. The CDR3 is CASSVDRANYGYTF. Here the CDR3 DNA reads TGTGCCAGCAGTGTTGACAGGGCTAACTATGGCTACACCTTC.

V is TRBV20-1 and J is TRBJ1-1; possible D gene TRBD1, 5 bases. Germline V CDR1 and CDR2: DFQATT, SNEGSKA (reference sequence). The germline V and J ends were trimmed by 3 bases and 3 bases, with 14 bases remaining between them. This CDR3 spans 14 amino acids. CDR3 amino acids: CSASVQVLYTEAFF. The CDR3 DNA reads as TGCAGTGCTAGTGTACAGGTTCTGTACACTGAAGCTTTCTTT.

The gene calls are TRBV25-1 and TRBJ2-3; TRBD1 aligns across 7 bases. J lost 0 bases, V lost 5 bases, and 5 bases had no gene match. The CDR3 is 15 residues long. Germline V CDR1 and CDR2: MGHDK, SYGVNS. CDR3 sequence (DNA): TGTGCCAGCAGTCCGGACAGGCCTAGCACAGATACGCAGTATTTT. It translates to CASSPDRPSTDTQYF.

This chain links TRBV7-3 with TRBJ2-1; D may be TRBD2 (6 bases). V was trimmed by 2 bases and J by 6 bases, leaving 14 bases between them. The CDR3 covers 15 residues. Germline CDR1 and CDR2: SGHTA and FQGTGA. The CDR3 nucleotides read TGTGCCAGCAGCTTAGGAGGGGCCGCCCTCAATGAGCAGTTCTTC. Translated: CASSLGGAALNEQFF.

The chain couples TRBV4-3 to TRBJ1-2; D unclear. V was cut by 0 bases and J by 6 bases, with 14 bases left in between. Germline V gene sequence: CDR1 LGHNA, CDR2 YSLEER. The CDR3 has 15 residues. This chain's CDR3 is CASSQELGLADGYTF. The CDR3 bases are TGCGCCAGCAGCCAAGAACTTGGGTTAGCGGATGGCTACACCTTC.

CDR3 sequence (DNA): TGCAGCGTTGGAAGTCGACAGGGTAACTATGGCTACACCTTC. Translation: CSVGSRQGNYGYTF. V is TRBV29-1 and J is TRBJ1-2; 7 bases agree with TRBD1. This CDR3 has 14 amino acids. Unmatched junction bases numbered 6, after V lost 4 bases and J lost 1 base. Germline V gene data show CDR1 as SQVTM and CDR2 as ANQGSEA.